This T cell receptor beta chain is from a study of cytomegalovirus exposure and HLA in healthy donors. The study's findings and limits: The investigators catalogued 164 TCR beta chains as cytomegalovirus-associated. The analysis excluded some indistinguishable V segments, including TRBV6-2 and TRBV6-3.

V was pared by 4 bases and J by 9 bases, with 10 bases between. CDR3 length equals 12 residues. From germline, CDR1 is SQVTM and CDR2 ANQGSEA. As regards this clone: Its antigen is not known.

Primers included in the PCR were 60 Vbeta and 13 Jbeta primers. The assay was immunoSEQ multiplex PCR, and TCRdb's table has in-frame clones only and misses some. The sample carries about 240,000 clones, approximately 81% recorded once. The chain combines TRBV29-1 with TRBJ1-6; the D gene is possibly TRBD1 (5 bases). Source material: PBMCs. The TCR was taken from a woman between 55 and 75 years old in good health and CMV-seropositive. The CDR3 nucleotides are TGCAGCGTTGGAGAGGGGAGTTCACCCCTCCACTTT. It encodes CSVGEGSSPLHF.